The 18 T cell receptor beta chains reported below all come from one sample, sequenced in a study of blood T cell repertoires in COVID-19 (dated by TCRdb to 2020 to 2021). The library was produced with the immunoSEQ multiplex PCR assay. Not all clones reach the TCRdb copy of this immuneACCESS table, which keeps in-frame sequences only. Checked studies attribute under half of the gap to unresolved V genes and leave the rest unexplained. This sample is represented by around 200,000 clones; about 90% of them were singletons. The top ten clones comprise 1.2% of the sample. The sequencing input was PBMCs or T cells enriched from blood (not recorded which). The receptor set was obtained from a young man who had recovered from COVID-19.

This clone was detected only once. The CDR3, as DNA: TGTGCCAGCAGCCGATGGGAACAGGGGGAAGCTTTCTTT. Protein: CASSRWEQGEAFF. V usage is TRBV7-6 and J usage is TRBJ1-1; 7 bases align to TRBD1. The CDR3 loop spans 13 amino acids. Germline CDR1 is SGHVS and CDR2 is FNYEAQ. V trimming: 5 bases; J trimming: 8 bases; junction bases outside the gene matches: 8.

The rearrangement joins TRBV27 to TRBJ2-7; the match to TRBD2 covers 12 bases. The CDR3 spans 15 residues. The V gene end was trimmed by 6 bases and the J gene end by 4 bases; junction bases not matched to a gene: 7. Looked up from germline, CDR1 is MNHEY and CDR2 is SMNVEV (reference sequence). The chain's CDR3 is CASRTRTSGVYEQYF. CDR3 DNA: TGTGCCAGCAGGACCCGGACTAGCGGGGTTTACGAGCAGTACTTC.

The chain links TRBV12-3 or TRBV12-4 to TRBJ1-2; D unclear. Trimming cost V 5 bases and J 5 bases, with 9 bases left between them. The CDR3 runs 12 residues. The CDR3: CASSPSPYGYTF. The CDR3, as DNA: TGTGCCAGCAGTCCTTCCCCGTATGGCTACACCTTC.

CDR3 region: CASSFGTARRGAFF. For the CDR3, the DNA is TGTGCCAGCAGTTTCGGGACTGCGAGGCGTGGAGCTTTCTTT. This rearrangement joins TRBV28 to TRBJ1-1; tentative D call: TRBD1 (5 bases). This CDR3 is 14 amino acids long. The germline CDR1 and CDR2 sequences are MDHEN and SYDVKM. Trimming pared 3 bases from V and 10 bases from J, leaving 18 bases between.

The genes are TRBV30 and TRBJ2-7, with 9 bases matching TRBD1. The CDR3 contains 16 residues. V dropped 2 bases and J dropped 4; count of bases not matched to a gene: 12. CDR1 is GTSNPN and CDR2 is SVGIG in the germline V gene (reference sequence). DNA of the CDR3: TGTGCCTGGAGTACACTGGGGACAGGGACGGCTTACGAGCAGTACTTC. This encodes CAWSTLGTGTAYEQYF.

V and J are TRBV4-3 and TRBJ2-7; D uncertain. Germline V lookup: CDR1 LGHNA, CDR2 YSLEER. The CDR3 length is 15 residues. V lost 0 bases and J lost 2, with 11 bases in between. The CDR3 loop reads CASSQDPLVTYEQYF. In DNA, the CDR3 is TGCGCCAGCAGCCAAGATCCTCTAGTCACCTACGAGCAGTACTTC.

The chain employs TRBV19 and TRBJ1-2; 7 bases line up with TRBD1. The germline V gene has CDR1 LNHDA and CDR2 SQIVND (reference sequence). V lost 7 bases, J lost 6 bases, and 20 bases stayed unmatched. CDR3 length: 17 residues. CDR3 sequence reads: CASKSRTRDSPKDGYTF. Written as DNA, the CDR3 is TGTGCCAGTAAGTCAAGGACCCGGGACAGCCCTAAGGATGGCTACACCTTC.

The V and J genes are TRBV19 and TRBJ1-6; D remains ambiguous. V gave up 3 bases and J gave up 6 bases, with 3 bases separating them. From germline, CDR1 is LNHDA and CDR2 SQIVND (reference sequence). The length of the CDR3 is 12 residues. The CDR3 region has the DNA TGTGCCAGTAGTATCGGTAATTCACCCCTCCACTTT. Its protein is CASSIGNSPLHF.

J is TRBJ1-3 and V is TRBV3-1 (or the pseudogene TRBV3-2), with a weak D call TRBD1 (5 bases). Germline V gene data show CDR1 as LGHDT and CDR2 as YNNKEL (reference sequence). The ends were cut back, 7 bases at V and 1 base at J, with 23 bases in the middle. There are 18 residues in the CDR3. CDR3 region: CASISSVPQGGSGNTIYF. CDR3 DNA: TGTGCCAGCATCTCCTCCGTACCTCAGGGCGGATCTGGAAACACCATATATTTT.

CDR3 nucleotides: TGTGCCATCCAGCCCGGCGGGAGGCTCTCCTACAATGAGCAGTTCTTC. Protein sequence: CAIQPGGRLSYNEQFF. V usage is TRBV24-1 and J usage is TRBJ2-1; TRBD2 agrees at 8 bases. V lost 11 bases, J lost 0 bases, and 11 bases stayed unmatched. Germline CDR1 KGHDR, CDR2 SFDVKD. The CDR3 totals 16 residues.

The chain uses TRBV19 and TRBJ1-4, with TRBD1 matching 8 bases. Germline V lookup: CDR1 LNHDA, CDR2 SQIVND (reference sequence). After removal of 6 bases from V and 4 bases from J, the junction contained 7 bases not matched to a gene. There are 15 residues in the CDR3. CDR3 loop: CASRGRDRGNEKLFF. CDR3 DNA: TGTGCCAGTAGGGGCCGTGACAGGGGTAATGAAAAACTGTTTTTT.

The rearrangement uses TRBV3-1 (or the pseudogene TRBV3-2) and TRBJ2-1; no clear D gene. Germline loops: CDR1 LGHDT, CDR2 YNNKEL (reference sequence). The germline V and J ends were trimmed by 5 bases and 6 bases, with 8 bases remaining between them. The CDR3 loop spans 12 amino acids. In DNA, the CDR3 is TGTGCCAGCAGCTTCCTGTCCAATGAGCAGTTCTTC. Its protein product is CASSFLSNEQFF.

A word on this clone: One end of the junction does not line up with germline, which may come from a read error. The rearrangement links TRBV11-2 to TRBJ2-1; unclear D gene. Looked up from germline, CDR1 is SGHAT and CDR2 is FQNNGV. The CDR3 consists of 12 residues. CDR3 in amino acids: CASSLDYSEQFF. CDR3 sequence (DNA): TGTGCCAGCAGCTTAGATTACAGTGAGCAGTTCTTC.

This chain uses TRBV15 with TRBJ2-1; 11 nucleotides agree with TRBD2. Trimming at V came to 1 base and at J to 0 bases, leaving 2 bases not matched to a gene. Germline V gene lookup returns CDR1 LNHNV and CDR2 YYDKDF (reference sequence). The length of the CDR3 is 17 residues. The DNA of the CDR3 is TGTGCCACCAGCAGAGCTAGCGGGGGGAGCTCCTACAATGAGCAGTTCTTC. Translating it yields CATSRASGGSSYNEQFF.

This clone was recorded once. The V call is TRBV4-3, the J call TRBJ2-2, with TRBD1 matching 9 bases. V lost 5 bases, J lost 7 bases, and 11 bases stayed unmatched. Germline CDR1 is LGHNA and CDR2 is YSLEER. This CDR3 contains 16 residues. CDR3 coding DNA: TGCGCCAGCAGCTATCTCGGGACAGGGTTTGGCGGGGAGCTGTTTTTT. Translating it yields CASSYLGTGFGGELFF.

The V call is TRBV2, the J call TRBJ2-7; 8 bases are a match to TRBD1. With 6 bases clipped from V and 3 bases from J, the junction kept 7 bases outside the gene matches. The CDR3 spans 14 residues. Per germline, CDR1 SNHLY and CDR2 FYNNEI. In DNA form, the CDR3 reads TGTGCCAGCAGGGCCGGTACAGGGGGCTACGAGCAGTACTTC. Translation gives CASRAGTGGYEQYF.

This clone was found once. The chain has TRBV5-1 and TRBJ1-2, with TRBD1 identical over 11 bases. This CDR3 is built from 15 residues. V lost 3 bases and J lost 7; bases outside the gene matches: 8. Germline CDR1 SGHRS, CDR2 YFSETQ. CDR3 sequence: CASSYQTGTGGGYTF. The DNA for the CDR3 is TGCGCCAGCAGCTATCAAACCGGGACAGGGGGTGGCTACACCTTC.

The rearrangement joins TRBV24-1 to TRBJ2-7; D possibly corresponds to TRBD2 (7 bases). This CDR3 has 14 amino acids. Germline loops: CDR1 KGHDR, CDR2 SFDVKD. V was cut by 5 bases and J by 6 bases, with 16 bases left in between. The CDR3 is CATSVGGRAGEQYF. The CDR3 region has the DNA TGTGCCACCAGTGTAGGGGGGAGGGCCGGCGAGCAGTACTTC.